These 30 T cell receptor beta chains share one sample of origin, sequenced in a study of blood T cell repertoires in COVID-19. The method was immunoSEQ multiplex PCR; TCRdb's version includes in-frame clones alone and lacks a portion of them. The top ten clones hold about 20% of a sample with about 220,000 clones, 84% of them seen once. What was sequenced was peripheral blood. These receptors were taken from a man in his thirties or forties with active or convalescent COVID-19.

The chain couples TRBV9 to TRBJ2-3, with 11 bases matching TRBD2. Unmatched junction bases numbered 3, after V lost 1 base and J lost 2 bases. From germline, CDR1 is SGDLS and CDR2 YYNGEE. The CDR3 covers 16 residues. The chain's CDR3 is CASSVTSGGLTDTQYF. In nucleotides, the CDR3 is TGTGCCAGCAGCGTAACTAGCGGGGGCCTCACAGATACGCAGTATTTT.

This chain uses TRBV30 with TRBJ2-2, with D tentatively TRBD2 (6 bases). CDR1 and CDR2 from the germline V gene are GTSNPN and SVGIG (reference sequence). Trimming left V 8 bases short and J 2 bases short, with 18 bases between. CDR3 length: 15 residues. The CDR3 sequence is CASGTSGLNTGELFF. In DNA form, the CDR3 reads TGTGCCAGCGGAACGAGCGGGCTTAACACCGGGGAGCTGTTTTTT.

This chain joins TRBV30 and TRBJ2-3; D remains unclear. Germline V gene lookup returns CDR1 GTSNPN and CDR2 SVGIG (reference sequence). The CDR3 runs 11 residues. V gave up 4 bases and J gave up 3 bases, with 5 bases separating them. CDR3 sequence: CAWTGTDTQYF. The CDR3, as DNA: TGTGCCTGGACGGGTACAGATACGCAGTATTTT.

The gene calls are TRBV6-2 or TRBV6-3 and TRBJ2-7, with 7 bases lining up with TRBD1. Germline V gives CDR1 MNHEY, CDR2 SVGEGT. Trimming cost V 4 bases and J 6 bases; bases outside gene matches: 15. There are 16 residues in the CDR3. The CDR3 spells CASSFTTTGRLFEQYF. The CDR3 DNA sequence: TGTGCCAGCAGTTTCACGACGACAGGGCGGTTGTTCGAGCAGTACTTC.

The chain links TRBV12-3 or TRBV12-4 to TRBJ2-5; D is undetermined. The germline V and J ends were trimmed by 3 bases and 5 bases, with 4 bases remaining between them. CDR3 size: 11 residues. The CDR3, as DNA: TGTGCCAGCAGTTTTAGCGAGACCCAGTACTTC. It encodes CASSFSETQYF.

The chain employs TRBV11-2 and TRBJ2-7; D call uncertain. Germline V CDR1 and CDR2: SGHAT, FQNNGV. V was shortened by 3 bases and J by 4 bases, with 19 bases between the two germline ends. The CDR3 length is 16 residues. The CDR3 spells CASSLEYGIRVYEQYF. DNA for the CDR3: TGTGCCAGCAGCTTGGAATACGGAATACGGGTGTACGAGCAGTACTTC. The complete variable domain, with remaining parts taken from reference TRBV11-2 and TRBJ2-7, reads EAGVAQSPRYKIIEKRQSVAFWCNPISGHATLYWYQQILGQGPKLLIQFQNNGVVDDSQLPKDRFSAERLKGVDSTLKIQPAKLEDSAVYLCASSLEYGIRVYEQYFGPGTRLTVT.

The chain carries TRBV5-1 and TRBJ2-3; a possible D gene is TRBD1 (5 bases). The CDR3 totals 13 residues. The germline V gene has CDR1 SGHRS and CDR2 YFSETQ. Trimming took 4 bases from V and 4 from J, leaving 10 bases between them. The CDR3 loop is CASSTPRADTQYF. In nucleotides, the CDR3 is TGCGCCAGCAGCACCCCCAGGGCAGATACGCAGTATTTT.

This clone was recorded many times. This chain connects TRBV7-2 to TRBJ2-7; 7 bases fit TRBD2. Germline CDR1 is SGHTA and CDR2 is FQGNSA. V lost 4 bases, J lost 2 bases, and 8 bases stayed unmatched. The CDR3 loop spans 15 amino acids. CDR3 in DNA: TGTGCCAGCAGCTCCTGGGGGGGAGGAGCCTACGAGCAGTACTTC. Its translation: CASSSWGGGAYEQYF.

This sequence joins TRBV19 and TRBJ1-5, with TRBD1 matching over 8 bases. Germline-derived CDR1 and CDR2 are LNHDA and SQIVND (reference sequence). The ends lost 7 bases at V and 4 bases at J; junction bases unmatched: 6. The CDR3 runs 14 residues. CDR3 coding DNA: TGTGCCAGTACCGGGACAGGAGGGAATCAGCCCCAGCATTTT. Protein product: CASTGTGGNQPQHF.

V and J are TRBV19 and TRBJ2-5; 7 bases agree with TRBD2. Germline CDR1 and CDR2: LNHDA and SQIVND (reference sequence). Trimming at V came to 4 bases and at J to 5 bases, leaving 13 bases not matched to a gene. The CDR3 contains 16 residues. The CDR3 sequence is CASSRAVSGAGETQYF. In DNA form, the CDR3 reads TGTGCCAGTAGTAGGGCCGTCAGCGGGGCGGGTGAGACCCAGTACTTC.

CDR3 bases: TGTGCCAGTAGTATCTCAGGGGAGATACCCCACAACAATGAGCAGTTCTTC. Translating it yields CASSISGEIPHNNEQFF. This rearrangement joins TRBV19 to TRBJ2-1; a weak D match, TRBD1 (6 bases). V was shortened by 3 bases and J by 5 bases, with 20 bases between the two germline ends. CDR3 length: 17 amino acids. Germline V CDR1 and CDR2: LNHDA, SQIVND (reference sequence).

This chain joins TRBV12-5 and TRBJ2-1; D might be TRBD2 (6 bases). CDR3 length: 13 amino acids. Germline V gene data show CDR1 as LGHNT and CDR2 as FRNRAP. CDR3 coding DNA: TGTGCAGTGGGGGTCGGGAGCTACAATGAGCAGTTCTTC. Its protein product is CAVGVGSYNEQFF.

The chain employs TRBV15 and TRBJ1-2; D gene ambiguous. This CDR3 region has 15 residues. Deletions cut 0 bases from V and 4 bases from J, with 12 bases between. CDR1 and CDR2 from the germline V gene are LNHNV and YYDKDF (reference sequence). This CDR3 is CATSRDIGTVYGYTF. The CDR3 bases are TGTGCCACCAGCAGAGATATAGGTACAGTCTATGGCTACACCTTC.

This clone has just a few counts. The rearrangement links TRBV6-5 to TRBJ2-7; tentative D call: TRBD1 (6 bases). Germline V lookup: CDR1 MNHEY, CDR2 SVGAGI. CDR3 size: 15 residues. The V end lost 7 bases, the J end lost 2 bases, and 18 bases lay between the germline ends. CDR3 sequence reads: CASTKTDSPPYEQYF. In DNA form, the CDR3 reads TGTGCCAGCACCAAAACGGACAGTCCACCCTACGAGCAGTACTTC.

This sequence joins TRBV7-2 and TRBJ1-4, with TRBD1 matching over 9 bases. CDR1 is SGHTA, CDR2 FQGNSA, per germline. The V and J ends lost 6 bases and 7 bases, in that order; junction bases with no gene match: 9. This CDR3 is 15 amino acids long. The DNA of the CDR3 is TGTGCCAGCAGTCGCACAGGGGGCGCTTTTGAAAAACTGTTTTTT. Translated, it gives CASSRTGGAFEKLFF. The entire variable domain, with the rest obtained from reference TRBV7-2 and TRBJ1-4, is as follows: GAGVSQSPSNKVTEKGKDVELRCDPISGHTALYWYRQSLGQGLEFLIYFQGNSAPDKSGLPSDRFSAERTGGSVSTLTIQRTQQEDSAVYLCASSRTGGAFEKLFFGSGTQLSVL.

Written as DNA, the CDR3 is TGTGCCAGCAGTGGCAGGGCTGGGCAGCCCCAGCATTTT. Protein sequence: CASSGRAGQPQHF. V and J are TRBV25-1 and TRBJ1-5, with a possible D match to TRBD1 (5 bases). The CDR3 has 13 amino acids. Germline values: CDR1 MGHDK, CDR2 SYGVNS. Deletions cut 4 bases from V and 7 bases from J, with 11 bases between.

The rearrangement links TRBV7-9 to TRBJ2-2; the match to TRBD2 covers 8 bases. V shed 7 bases, J shed 4 bases, and the junction held 5 bases outside the gene matches. Germline-derived CDR1 and CDR2 are SEHNR and FQNEAQ (reference sequence). CDR3 length equals 14 residues. The CDR3 coding sequence is TGTGCCAGCACCCCGGGGGGGAGCACCGGGGAGCTGTTTTTT. Encoded protein: CASTPGGSTGELFF.

This clone was seen more than once but under ten times. This rearrangement joins TRBV30 to TRBJ1-3; weak D call: TRBD1 (5 bases). Germline V gene sequence: CDR1 GTSNPN, CDR2 SVGIG (reference sequence). CDR3 size: 16 residues. V was shortened by 3 bases and J by 4 bases, with 19 bases between the two germline ends. The DNA for the CDR3 is TGTGCCTGGAGCATTCCCGGGACTAGGCTAGGAAACACCATATATTTT. This sequence encodes CAWSIPGTRLGNTIYF.

The chain couples TRBV10-2 to TRBJ1-5; D unresolved. V shed 7 bases and J shed 0 bases, with 7 bases lying between them. Germline assignment: CDR1 WSHSY and CDR2 SAAADI. CDR3 length: 13 amino acids. The CDR3 loop reads CASTLGSNQPQHF. The DNA for the CDR3 is TGCGCCAGCACCCTCGGTAGCAATCAGCCCCAGCATTTT.

The J gene is TRBJ2-7, the V gene TRBV6-2 or TRBV6-3; the match to TRBD2 covers 8 bases. Germline CDR1 is MNHEY and CDR2 is SVGEGT. The V gene end was trimmed by 4 bases and the J gene end by 4 bases; junction bases not matched to a gene: 9. The CDR3 extends over 15 amino acids. The CDR3 reads CASSSAGGGSYEQYF. The CDR3 coding sequence is TGTGCCAGCAGTTCTGCCGGCGGGGGGTCTTACGAGCAGTACTTC.

The CDR3 bases are TGCGCCAGCAGCTTGGGACAAGTTGCAACTAATGAAAAACTGTTTTTT. Protein product: CASSLGQVATNEKLFF. The chain has TRBV5-1 and TRBJ1-4; no clear D. The CDR3 has 16 residues. Between the trimmed V and J ends, which lost 0 bases and 0 bases, there was a span of 9 bases. Germline lookup yields CDR1 SGHRS and CDR2 YFSETQ.

Here the CDR3 reads CASTWGSWGNQPQHF. The CDR3 DNA reads TGTGCCAGCACCTGGGGCTCATGGGGCAATCAGCCCCAGCATTTT. The chain joins TRBV28 to TRBJ1-5, with a possible D match to TRBD1 (5 bases). Germline V lookup: CDR1 MDHEN, CDR2 SYDVKM. CDR3 length: 15 amino acids. The V end was cut by 7 bases, the J end by 2 bases, with 15 bases between.

V usage is TRBV2 and J usage is TRBJ2-1; D gene ambiguous. The CDR3 runs to 13 residues. V was clipped by 8 bases and J by 6 bases, with 14 bases between them. Germline V CDR1 and CDR2: SNHLY, FYNNEI. CDR3 sequence: CASLGWVGNEQFF. In DNA, the CDR3 is TGTGCCAGCCTCGGGTGGGTAGGCAATGAGCAGTTCTTC.

The rearrangement uses TRBV5-1 and TRBJ2-3; D might be TRBD2 (6 bases). This CDR3 comprises 15 residues. From germline, CDR1 is SGHRS and CDR2 YFSETQ. The germline V and J ends were trimmed by 8 bases and 1 base, with 17 bases remaining between them. CDR3 loop: CASVRGGVGTDTQYF. DNA of the CDR3: TGCGCCAGTGTGCGCGGCGGGGTTGGCACAGATACGCAGTATTTT.

A single count supports this clone. The genes are TRBV28 and TRBJ2-2, with D perhaps matching TRBD2 (6 bases). Germline CDR1 MDHEN, CDR2 SYDVKM. V was pared by 7 bases and J by 3 bases, with 12 bases between. This CDR3 has 14 residues. The CDR3 spells CASTPGDHTGELFF. The CDR3 DNA reads TGTGCCAGCACCCCGGGGGATCACACCGGGGAGCTGTTTTTT.

The CDR3 region is CASSLLLVGITDTQYF. In nucleotides, the CDR3 is TGCGCCAGCAGCCTGCTACTAGTGGGGATCACAGATACGCAGTATTTT. The chain has TRBV5-1 and TRBJ2-3; perhaps TRBD2 as D (5 bases). Germline-derived CDR1 and CDR2 are SGHRS and YFSETQ. Trimming left V 4 bases short and J 2 bases short, with 17 bases between. The CDR3 is made up of 16 amino acids.

The chain has TRBV3-1 (or the pseudogene TRBV3-2) and TRBJ1-2, with D perhaps matching TRBD1 (5 bases). CDR1 is LGHDT, CDR2 YNNKEL, per germline (reference sequence). The CDR3 totals 15 residues. Trimming shortened V by 4 bases and J by 4 bases, and 16 bases separated the two germline ends. CDR3 coding DNA: TGTGCCAGCAGCCCACACGGGGGATCGAGCTATGGCTACACCTTC. Translating it yields CASSPHGGSSYGYTF.

This chain connects TRBV5-1 to TRBJ1-4; no reliable D call. V gave up 2 bases and J gave up 7 bases, with 12 bases separating them. There are 14 residues in the CDR3. Germline-derived CDR1 and CDR2 are SGHRS and YFSETQ. CDR3 DNA sequence: TGCGCCAGCAGCTTCGGGAGGTACGGTGAAAAACTGTTTTTT. It translates to CASSFGRYGEKLFF.

The chain is built from TRBV5-6 and TRBJ1-2, with TRBD1 matching over 8 bases. The germline V gene encodes CDR1 SGHDT and CDR2 YYEEEE. The CDR3 has 14 amino acids. V lost 4 bases to trimming and J lost 7 bases; unmatched junction nucleotides: 9. The DNA of the CDR3 is TGTGCCAGCAGCCGACCAGGGGGCGGGAGTGGCTACACCTTC. It specifies CASSRPGGGSGYTF.

This chain links TRBV6-5 with TRBJ2-7, with 7 bases that match TRBD2. The V and J ends lost 6 bases and 5 bases, in that order; junction bases with no gene match: 7. The CDR3 consists of 13 residues. Per germline, CDR1 MNHEY and CDR2 SVGAGI. This CDR3 is CASSRGGTNEQYF. CDR3 bases: TGTGCCAGCAGCCGGGGAGGGACGAACGAGCAGTACTTC.